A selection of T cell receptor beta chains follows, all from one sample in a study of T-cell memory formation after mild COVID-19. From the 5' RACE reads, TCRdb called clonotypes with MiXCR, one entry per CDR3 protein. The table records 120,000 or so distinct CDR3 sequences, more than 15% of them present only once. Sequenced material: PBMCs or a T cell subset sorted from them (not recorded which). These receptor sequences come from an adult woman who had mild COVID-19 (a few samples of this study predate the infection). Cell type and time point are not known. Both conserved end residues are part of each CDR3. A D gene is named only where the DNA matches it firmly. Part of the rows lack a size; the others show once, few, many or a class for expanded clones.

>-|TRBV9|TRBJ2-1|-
TGTGCCAGCAGCGTATCGGCCGGGTTGAGCTCCTACAATGAGCAGTTCTTC
CASSVSAGLSSYNEQFF
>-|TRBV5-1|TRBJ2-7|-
TGCGCCAGCAGCTTGGACGGACTGGACGAGCAGTACTTC
CASSLDGLDEQYF
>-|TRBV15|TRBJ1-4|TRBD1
TGTGCCACCGCTACAGGGGGCGGTGGGAAGTCAACTAATGAAAAACTGTTTTTT
CATATGGGGKSTNEKLFF
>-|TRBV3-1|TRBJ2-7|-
TGTGCCAGCAGCCAATCCCCCGCGGCAGGGGTGTCCTACGAGCAGTACTTC
CASSQSPAAGVSYEQYF
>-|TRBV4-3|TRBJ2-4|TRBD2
TGCGCCAGCAGCCAAGATCGTCTAGCGGGGAACATTCAGTACTTC
CASSQDRLAGNIQYF
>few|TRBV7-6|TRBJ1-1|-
TGTGCCAGCAGTTCAGTACGGGGAGGGGGCACTGAAGCTTTCTTT
CASSSVRGGGTEAFF
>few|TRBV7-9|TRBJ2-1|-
TGTGCCAGCAGCTTTAACATACATGAGCAGTTCTTC
CASSFNIHEQFF
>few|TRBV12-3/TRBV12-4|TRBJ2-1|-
TGTGCCAGCAGTTCCCAGAGCGGGTATAATGAGCAGTTCTTC
CASSSQSGYNEQFF
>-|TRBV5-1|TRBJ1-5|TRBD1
TGCGCCAGCAGCGAGGGAGATAGGGGGCTTCAGCCCCAGCATTTT
CASSEGDRGLQPQHF
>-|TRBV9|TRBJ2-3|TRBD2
TGTGCCAGCAGCGTAGCCGGGGGGGCCATTGATACGCAGTATTTT
CASSVAGGAIDTQYF
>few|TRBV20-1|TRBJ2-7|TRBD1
TGCAGTGCTCGGGACAGTGTTATCTACGAGCAGTACTTC
CSARDSVIYEQYF
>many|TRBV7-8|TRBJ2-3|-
TGTGCCAGCAGCTTGTTCCCGGGGGCCCCCACAGATACGCAGTATTTT
CASSLFPGAPTDTQYF
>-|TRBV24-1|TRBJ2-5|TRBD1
TGTGCCACCAGTACCCGGACAGGGCCCTCGGAGACCCAGTACTTC
CATSTRTGPSETQYF
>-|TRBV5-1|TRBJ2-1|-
TGCGCCAGCAGCAACCAACAAGGAGGGTCGTACAATGAGCAGTTCTTC
CASSNQQGGSYNEQFF
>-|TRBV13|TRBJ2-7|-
TGTGCCAGCAGCTCCCGGGACATCCTAAGCGAGCAGTACTTC
CASSSRDILSEQYF
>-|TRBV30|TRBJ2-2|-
TGTGCCTGGAGTGCGTTCGGCCGGCGTTCCACCGGGGAGCTGTTTTTT
CAWSAFGRRSTGELFF
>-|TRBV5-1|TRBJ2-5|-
TGCGCCAGCAGCCAAGTTGGGGGAGCGCAAGAGACCCAGTACTTC
CASSQVGGAQETQYF
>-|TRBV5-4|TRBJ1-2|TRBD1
TGTGCCAGCAGCCAGGGGGGGGTAGCTAACTATGGCTACACCTTC
CASSQGGVANYGYTF
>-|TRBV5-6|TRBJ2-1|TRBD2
TGTGCCAGCAGCTTGCCGGGACTAGGCACCTACAATGAGCAGTTCTTC
CASSLPGLGTYNEQFF
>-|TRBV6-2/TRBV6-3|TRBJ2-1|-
TGTGCCAGCAGTTCAGTAATTAGCGGTAGCTCCTACAATGAGCAGTTCTTC
CASSSVISGSSYNEQFF
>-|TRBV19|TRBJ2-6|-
TGTGCCAGTATGAGGGGCTCAGGGGCCAACGTCCTGACTTTC
CASMRGSGANVLTF
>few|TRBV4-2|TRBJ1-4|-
TGTGCCAGCAGCCAAGAGGGGGATGAAAAACTGTTTTTT
CASSQEGDEKLFF
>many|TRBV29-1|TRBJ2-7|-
TGCAGCGTTGGGGGGGACCCAATGTTC
CSVGGDPMF
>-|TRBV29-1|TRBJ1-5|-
TGCAGCGTTCTCCGGCGAGTAGGCAATCAGCACCAGCATTTT
CSVLRRVGNQHQHF
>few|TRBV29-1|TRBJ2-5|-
TGCAGCGTACGCCCAAGGGAGGTTGAGACCCAGTACTTC
CSVRPREVETQYF
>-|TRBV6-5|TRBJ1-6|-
TGTGCCAGCAGTTCCCAGGATCTTAATTCACCCCTCCACTTT
CASSSQDLNSPLHF
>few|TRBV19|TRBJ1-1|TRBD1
TGTGCCAGTAGTGCCCCGACAGGGGCGCCTATGAACACTGAAGCTTTCTTT
CASSAPTGAPMNTEAFF
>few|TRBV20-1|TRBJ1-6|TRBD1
TGCAGTGCTAGAGGAGTCGGCGGGACAGGGGTTTCACCCCTCCACTTT
CSARGVGGTGVSPLHF
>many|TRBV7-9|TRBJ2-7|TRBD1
TGTGCCAGCAGCCACCGGGACAGGAACTACGAGCAGTACTTC
CASSHRDRNYEQYF
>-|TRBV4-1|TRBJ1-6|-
TGCGCCAGCAGCCAAGGTACAGATAATTCACCCCTCCACTTT
CASSQGTDNSPLHF
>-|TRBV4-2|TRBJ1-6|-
TGTGCCAGCTCCTCGAGGGTACATTCACCCCTCCACTTT
CASSSRVHSPLHF
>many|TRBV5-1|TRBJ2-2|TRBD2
TGCGCCAGCAGCTTACTCTGGGGACTAGCGAACACCGGGGAGCTGTTTTTT
CASSLLWGLANTGELFF
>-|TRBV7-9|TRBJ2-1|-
TGTGCCAGCAGCATCGACAGTTGGGCGGAGCAGTTCTTC
CASSIDSWAEQFF
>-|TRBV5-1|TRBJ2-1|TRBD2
TGCGCCAGCAGCGGAAGACTAGCTCGCTCCTACAATGAGCAGTTCTTC
CASSGRLARSYNEQFF
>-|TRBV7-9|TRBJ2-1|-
TGTGCCAGCAGCTCAAAGAGAACCGGGACGGTCTTTGGTGAGCAGTTCTTC
CASSSKRTGTVFGEQFF
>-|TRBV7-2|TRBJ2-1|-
TGTGCCAGCAGCTTCCAGGCTGCGGCGGGTCGGAGGTACAATGAGCAGTTCTTC
CASSFQAAAGRRYNEQFF
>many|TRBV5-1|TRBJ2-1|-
TGTGCCAGCAGCTTAGATGGGAGCTCCTACAATGAGCAGTTCTTC
CASSLDGSSYNEQFF
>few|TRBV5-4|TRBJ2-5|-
TGTGCCAGCAGCTTGGCGGCAGGTCAGGAGACCCAGTACTTC
CASSLAAGQETQYF
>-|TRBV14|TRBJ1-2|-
TGTGCCAGCAGCCAAGATTTGAGTTCTAACAGCTATGGCTACACCTTC
CASSQDLSSNSYGYTF
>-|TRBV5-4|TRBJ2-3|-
TGTGCCAGCAGCCGGGGCGCTGCCTCAGATACGCAGTATTTT
CASSRGAASDTQYF
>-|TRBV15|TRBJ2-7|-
TGTGCCACCAGCAAACCCCTGCAGGGAGCCTACGAGCAGTACTTC
CATSKPLQGAYEQYF
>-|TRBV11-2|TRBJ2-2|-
TGTGCCAGCAGCCTCGGACGATCTGGCACCGGGGAGCTGTTTTTT
CASSLGRSGTGELFF
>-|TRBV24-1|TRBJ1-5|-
TGTGCCACCAGTGAGACAGGCAATCAGCCCCAGCATTTT
CATSETGNQPQHF
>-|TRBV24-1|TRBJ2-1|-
TGTGCCACCAGGGGTTGGAATGAGCAGTTCTTC
CATRGWNEQFF
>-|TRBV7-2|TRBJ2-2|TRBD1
TGTGCCAGCAGCTTAAGGGACAGGGGGCCCCCCAGGAAGCTGTTTTTT
CASSLRDRGPPRKLFF
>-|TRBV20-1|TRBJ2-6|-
TGCAGTGCTAGACCTTTGTCCTCTGGGGCCAACGTCCTGACTTTC
CSARPLSSGANVLTF